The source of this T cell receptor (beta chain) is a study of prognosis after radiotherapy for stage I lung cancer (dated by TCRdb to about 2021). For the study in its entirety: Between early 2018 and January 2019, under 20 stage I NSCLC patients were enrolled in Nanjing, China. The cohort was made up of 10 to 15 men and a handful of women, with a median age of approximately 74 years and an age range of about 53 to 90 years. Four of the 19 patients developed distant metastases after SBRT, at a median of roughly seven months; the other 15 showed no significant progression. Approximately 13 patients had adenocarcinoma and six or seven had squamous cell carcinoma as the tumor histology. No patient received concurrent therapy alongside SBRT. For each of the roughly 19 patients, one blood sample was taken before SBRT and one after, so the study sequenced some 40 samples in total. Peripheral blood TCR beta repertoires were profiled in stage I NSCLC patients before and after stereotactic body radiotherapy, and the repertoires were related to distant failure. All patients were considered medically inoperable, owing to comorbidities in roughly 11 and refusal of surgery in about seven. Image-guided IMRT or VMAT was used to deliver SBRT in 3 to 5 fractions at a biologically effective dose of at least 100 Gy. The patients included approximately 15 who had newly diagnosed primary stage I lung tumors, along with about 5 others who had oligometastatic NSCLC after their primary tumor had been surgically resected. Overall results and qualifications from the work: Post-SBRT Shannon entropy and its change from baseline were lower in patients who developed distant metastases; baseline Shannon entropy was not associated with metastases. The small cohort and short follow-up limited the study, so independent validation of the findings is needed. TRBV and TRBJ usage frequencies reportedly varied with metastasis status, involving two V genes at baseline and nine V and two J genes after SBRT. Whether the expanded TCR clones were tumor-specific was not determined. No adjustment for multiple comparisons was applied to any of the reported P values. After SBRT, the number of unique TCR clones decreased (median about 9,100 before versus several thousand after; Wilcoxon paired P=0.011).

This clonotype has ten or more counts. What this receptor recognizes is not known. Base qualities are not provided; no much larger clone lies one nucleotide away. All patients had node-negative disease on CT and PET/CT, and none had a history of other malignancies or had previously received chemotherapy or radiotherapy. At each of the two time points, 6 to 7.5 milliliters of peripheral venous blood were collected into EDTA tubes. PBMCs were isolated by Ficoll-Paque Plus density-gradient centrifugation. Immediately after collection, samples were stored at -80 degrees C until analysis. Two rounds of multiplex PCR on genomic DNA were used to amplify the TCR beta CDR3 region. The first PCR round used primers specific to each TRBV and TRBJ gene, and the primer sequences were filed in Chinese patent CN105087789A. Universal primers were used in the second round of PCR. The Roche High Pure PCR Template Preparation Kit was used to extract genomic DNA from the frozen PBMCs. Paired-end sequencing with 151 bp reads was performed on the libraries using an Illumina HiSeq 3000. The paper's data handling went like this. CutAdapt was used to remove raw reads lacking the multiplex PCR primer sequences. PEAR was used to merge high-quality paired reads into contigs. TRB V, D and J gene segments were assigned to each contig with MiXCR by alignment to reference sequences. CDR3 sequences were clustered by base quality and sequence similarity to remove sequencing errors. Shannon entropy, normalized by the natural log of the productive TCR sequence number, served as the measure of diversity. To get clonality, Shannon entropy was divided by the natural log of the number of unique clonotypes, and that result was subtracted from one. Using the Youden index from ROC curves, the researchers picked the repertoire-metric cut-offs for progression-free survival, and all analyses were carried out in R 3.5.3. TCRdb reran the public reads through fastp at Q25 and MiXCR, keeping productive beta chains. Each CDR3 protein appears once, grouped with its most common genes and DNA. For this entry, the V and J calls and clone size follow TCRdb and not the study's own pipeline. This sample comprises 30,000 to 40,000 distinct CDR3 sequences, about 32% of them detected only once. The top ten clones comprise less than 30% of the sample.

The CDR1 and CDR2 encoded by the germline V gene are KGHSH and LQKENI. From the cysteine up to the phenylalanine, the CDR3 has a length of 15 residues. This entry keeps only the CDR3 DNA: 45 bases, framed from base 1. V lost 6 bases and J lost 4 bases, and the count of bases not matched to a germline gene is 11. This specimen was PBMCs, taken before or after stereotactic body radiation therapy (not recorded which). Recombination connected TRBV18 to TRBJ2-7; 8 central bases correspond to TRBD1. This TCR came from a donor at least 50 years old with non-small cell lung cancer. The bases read TGTGCCAGCTCGTCTGTTGGGACAGGATATTACGAGCAGTACTTC. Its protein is CASSSVGTGYYEQYF.